This T cell receptor beta chain derives from a study of T cell responses to AZD1222 COVID-19 vaccine. Whole-study findings and limits: Following two doses of AZD1222, Spike-specific TCR breadth and depth rose. Only a handful of AZD1222 recipients tested seropositive at baseline.

The protocol was immunoSEQ multiplex PCR, while the TCRdb copy is restricted to in-frame clones and leaves out a portion. Of approximately 92,000 clones in the sample, roughly nine tenths are singletons; the top ten hold 2.9%. V dropped 3 bases and J dropped 4 bases, with 7 bases sitting between them. CDR3 length: 13 amino acids. A word on this clone: The target antigen is unknown.

The source material was peripheral blood, sampled on day 0 of AZD1222 vaccination. The J gene is TRBJ1-5, the V gene TRBV12-3 or TRBV12-4; D not certain. This TCR was recovered from an adult in good health. The CDR3 sequence: CASSFAGNQPQHF. The CDR3 DNA follows: TGTGCCAGCAGTTTCGCGGGAAATCAGCCCCAGCATTTT.